A selection of T cell receptor beta chains follows, all from one sample in a study of T cell repertoires in cytomegalovirus infection. A single record per CDR3 protein comes from TCRdb applying MiXCR to the reads. Here the sample spans fewer than 550,000 distinct CDR3 sequences, more than 20% being singletons. Sequencing was done on a sample of PBMCs. Receptor source: a human donor in good health (CMV status not recorded). Some clones in this sample may be carry-over from other donors' samples. Both conserved end residues are part of each CDR3. A D gene is named only where the DNA matches it firmly. For some rows the clone size is stated as once, few or many, or as a class when expanded; others skip it.

j_call v_call d_call clone_size cdr3_aa cdr3_nt
TRBJ1-3 TRBV7-2 NA few CASSPENSGNTIYF TGTGCCAGCAGCCCCGAGAATTCTGGAAACACCATATATTTT
TRBJ2-2 TRBV6-5 TRBD1 NA CASIGGTGVSSTGELFF TGTGCCAGCATCGGGGGGACAGGGGTTTCGAGCACCGGGGAGCTGTTTTTT
TRBJ1-3 TRBV28 NA few CASSSVIGSPGSPGNTIYF TGTGCCAGCTCGTCGGTTATTGGAAGCCCGGGCTCACCTGGAAACACCATATATTTT
TRBJ1-1 TRBV12-3/TRBV12-4 TRBD1 few CASRDRENTEAFF TGTGCCAGCAGGGACAGGGAGAACACTGAAGCTTTCTTT
TRBJ1-1 TRBV20-1 NA few CSARRRATFEAFF TGCAGTGCTAGGCGCAGGGCGACCTTTGAAGCTTTCTTT
TRBJ1-1 TRBV29-1 NA NA CSVVVGLRWSRTEAFF TGCAGCGTTGTTGTAGGGTTGAGGTGGTCGAGAACTGAAGCTTTCTTT
TRBJ2-1 TRBV15 TRBD2 NA CATSRDLLAGDYNEQFF TGTGCCACCAGCAGAGATCTTCTAGCGGGAGACTACAATGAGCAGTTCTTC
TRBJ2-5 TRBV7-2 TRBD2 many CASSLKWGGMETQYF TGTGCCAGCAGCTTAAAATGGGGGGGGATGGAGACCCAGTACTTC
TRBJ1-1 TRBV6-6 TRBD1 few CASSDGQGHTEAFF TGTGCCAGCAGTGACGGACAGGGCCACACTGAAGCTTTCTTT
TRBJ2-3 TRBV7-2 TRBD2 many CASTSPSGGSTDTQYF TGTGCCAGCACCTCGCCTAGCGGAGGAAGCACAGATACGCAGTATTTT
TRBJ1-2 TRBV20-1 TRBD1 few CSAGAQGEAGYTF TGCAGTGCTGGGGCGCAGGGGGAGGCTGGCTACACCTTC
TRBJ2-7 TRBV12-3/TRBV12-4 TRBD2 few CASSSLGTSGSLEQYF TGTGCCAGCAGTTCCCTTGGGACTAGCGGGAGTCTCGAGCAGTACTTC
TRBJ2-5 TRBV28 TRBD2 NA CASSFVSSGRQTQYF TGTGCCAGCAGTTTCGTGTCTAGCGGGAGACAGACCCAGTACTTC
TRBJ1-2 TRBV11-2 TRBD1 many CASSKNQGARDGYTF TGTGCCAGCTCGAAAAATCAGGGGGCGCGAGATGGCTACACCTTC
TRBJ1-2 TRBV12-3/TRBV12-4 NA few CASSLGRVTGYTF TGTGCCAGCAGTTTAGGGAGGGTTACGGGCTACACCTTC
TRBJ2-3 TRBV15 NA NA CATSRDGLSTDTQYF TGTGCCACCAGCAGAGACGGGCTAAGCACAGATACGCAGTATTTT
TRBJ1-1 TRBV28 TRBD1 NA CASSLGTGFTEAFF TGTGCCAGCAGTTTGGGGACAGGGTTCACTGAAGCTTTCTTT
TRBJ2-7 TRBV20-1 NA once CSAPNEYEQYF TGCAGTGCGCCCAACGAGTATGAGCAGTACTTC
TRBJ2-7 TRBV7-4 TRBD1 NA CASSLIRGGQGAEEQYF TGTGCCAGCAGCTTAATTCGGGGCGGGCAGGGGGCGGAGGAGCAGTACTTC
TRBJ2-7 TRBV28 NA few CASSSSGLTAVEQYF TGTGCCAGCAGTTCATCGGGACTGACGGCGGTCGAGCAGTACTTC
TRBJ2-2 TRBV12-5 TRBD2 NA CASGLKLAGGPSVLFF TGTGCTAGTGGTTTGAAACTAGCGGGAGGGCCCTCGGTGCTGTTTTTT
TRBJ1-2 TRBV28 TRBD1 few CASSSNRDRGRFGYTF TGTGCCAGCAGTTCCAACCGGGACAGGGGGCGGTTTGGCTACACCTTC
TRBJ1-1 TRBV6-1 NA few CASSEAGATAFF TGTGCCAGCAGTGAAGCTGGGGCTACGGCTTTCTTT
TRBJ2-7 TRBV10-3 NA few CAIRSRQSYEQYF TGTGCCATCAGAAGTAGGCAGTCCTACGAGCAGTACTTC
TRBJ2-7 TRBV12-3/TRBV12-4 NA NA CASSLSLGTHSYEQYF TGTGCCAGCAGTTTAAGTCTAGGGACCCACTCCTACGAGCAGTACTTC
TRBJ1-1 TRBV6-8 NA NA CASGVGRGAFF TGTGCCAGTGGGGTCGGGAGGGGCGCTTTCTTT
TRBJ2-6 TRBV7-4 NA NA CASSRTGAGANVLTF TGTGCCAGCAGCCGAACGGGGGCTGGGGCCAACGTCCTGACTTTC
TRBJ2-1 TRBV12-3/TRBV12-4 TRBD2 few CASRLGLAGDEQFF TGTGCCAGCAGACTTGGACTAGCGGGGGATGAGCAGTTCTTC
TRBJ1-2 TRBV7-9 NA many CASSFGPLEGYTF TGTGCCAGCAGCTTTGGGCCGCTAGAAGGCTACACCTTC
TRBJ2-1 TRBV11-3 NA NA CASFLGAPSYNEQFF TGTGCCAGCTTTTTAGGGGCCCCAAGTTACAATGAGCAGTTCTTC
TRBJ2-7 TRBV28 TRBD1 NA CASSFRGYYNEQYF TGTGCCAGCAGTTTCAGGGGGTATTACAACGAGCAGTACTTC
TRBJ2-7 TRBV28 TRBD1 few CASSSQGDPRIEQYF TGTGCCAGCAGTTCACAGGGGGACCCTAGGATAGAGCAGTACTTC
TRBJ1-1 TRBV20-1 NA few CSAQGGANTEAFF TGCAGTGCCCAGGGAGGGGCGAACACTGAAGCTTTCTTT
TRBJ2-1 TRBV6-2/TRBV6-3 NA many CASKVGGPVEQFF TGTGCCAGCAAAGTGGGCGGGCCAGTGGAGCAGTTCTTC
TRBJ2-7 TRBV7-8 TRBD1 many CASSLGQGLSYEQYF TGTGCCAGCAGCCTGGGACAGGGCCTTTCTTACGAGCAGTACTTC
TRBJ2-3 TRBV20-1 TRBD1 NA CSARDDRGTDTQYF TGCAGTGCTAGAGATGACAGGGGCACAGATACGCAGTATTTT
TRBJ1-4 TRBV12-3/TRBV12-4 NA NA CASSDSTASNEKLFF TGTGCCAGCAGCGACTCGACGGCCAGTAATGAAAAACTGTTTTTT
TRBJ2-1 TRBV2 NA NA CASSEGIVEQFF TGTGCCAGCAGTGAGGGGATAGTAGAGCAGTTCTTC
TRBJ2-5 TRBV15 NA NA CATSRADTKKETQYF TGTGCCACCAGCAGAGCTGACACCAAAAAAGAGACCCAGTACTTC
TRBJ2-5 TRBV11-3 NA many CASSLGPSGQETQYF TGTGCCAGCAGCTTAGGCCCTTCCGGCCAAGAGACCCAGTACTTC
TRBJ2-1 TRBV6-5 TRBD2 NA CASSYSGLVSYNEQFF TGTGCCAGCAGTTACTCGGGACTAGTGTCCTACAATGAGCAGTTCTTC
TRBJ2-7 TRBV6-6 TRBD2 few CASRRTSGSNYEQYF TGTGCCAGCAGGAGAACTAGCGGGAGTAACTACGAGCAGTACTTC
TRBJ2-2 TRBV6-5 NA NA CASSYLPGNTGELFF TGTGCCAGCAGTTACTTGCCGGGGAACACCGGGGAGCTGTTTTTT
TRBJ1-1 TRBV7-8 NA few CASSSGQWAPNTEAFF TGTGCCAGCAGCTCCGGACAGTGGGCTCCGAACACTGAAGCTTTCTTT
TRBJ1-2 TRBV5-3 NA NA CASSLMGGLGYTF TGTGCCAGCAGCCTGATGGGAGGGTTAGGCTACACCTTC
TRBJ1-6 TRBV12-3/TRBV12-4 NA many CASSPGTPPLHF TGTGCCAGCAGTCCTGGGACCCCACCCCTCCACTTT
TRBJ2-1 TRBV7-9 TRBD2 NA CASSLISGRLYNEQFF TGTGCCAGCAGTCTGATTAGCGGGAGACTCTACAATGAGCAGTTCTTC
TRBJ1-1 TRBV12-5 NA NA CASGSPRVGTEAFF TGTGCTAGTGGTTCACCCAGGGTAGGAACTGAAGCTTTCTTT
TRBJ2-5 TRBV7-8 NA NA CASSLGPDFQETQYF TGTGCCAGCAGCTTAGGCCCAGACTTCCAAGAGACCCAGTACTTC
TRBJ2-1 TRBV10-3 TRBD2 NA CAISNLLAGGEDEQFF TGTGCCATCAGCAACCTACTAGCGGGAGGGGAGGATGAGCAGTTCTTC
TRBJ1-5 TRBV12-3/TRBV12-4 NA few CASSLARINQPQHF TGTGCCAGCAGTTTAGCCAGAATCAATCAGCCCCAGCATTTT
TRBJ2-1 TRBV6-2/TRBV6-3 NA NA CASSLSLNNEQFF TGTGCCAGCAGCCTTAGCCTAAACAATGAGCAGTTCTTC
TRBJ2-5 TRBV7-3 NA NA CASSPDLGYIQYF TGTGCCAGCAGTCCTGACCTGGGATATATCCAGTACTTC
TRBJ2-1 TRBV7-3 TRBD2 NA CASTQSSGSFGEQFF TGTGCCAGCACCCAGAGTAGCGGGTCGTTCGGGGAGCAGTTCTTC
TRBJ1-1 TRBV7-6 TRBD1 NA CASRRTGAGNTEAFF TGTGCCAGCAGAAGGACAGGGGCAGGGAACACTGAAGCTTTCTTT
TRBJ2-4 TRBV7-9 TRBD2 NA CASSTGTTNIQYF TGTGCCAGCAGTACCGGGACTACGAACATTCAGTACTTC
TRBJ1-1 TRBV15 NA NA CATSKGNTEAFF TGTGCCACCAGTAAGGGGAACACTGAAGCTTTCTTT
TRBJ2-7 TRBV27 TRBD2 NA CASSFKASGNYEQYF TGTGCCAGCAGTTTTAAGGCTAGCGGTAACTACGAGCAGTACTTC